The 2 T cell receptor beta chains below come from one sample, sequenced in a study of blood T cell repertoires in COVID-19. Profiled with immunoSEQ multiplex PCR; TCRdb holds only in-frame clones, not every one. The repertoire holds a few hundred thousand clones, with roughly 86% as singletons. Sequencing was done on a sample of PBMCs or T cells enriched from blood (not recorded which). Receptor source: a woman between 18 and 29 years old who had recovered from COVID-19.

The rearrangement links TRBV6-5 to TRBJ2-5; tentatively, D is TRBD2 (5 bases). Trimming took 2 bases from V and 7 from J, leaving 17 bases between them. CDR1 and CDR2 (germline): MNHEY, SVGAGI. This CDR3 has 15 residues. The CDR3 sequence is CASSYLDSTKRTQYF. For the CDR3, the DNA is TGTGCCAGCAGTTACCTGGACTCTACAAAGAGGACCCAGTACTTC.

The rearrangement uses TRBV6-5 and TRBJ1-2; TRBD1 matches at 8 bases. Trimming at V came to 5 bases and at J to 3 bases, leaving 5 bases not matched to a gene. CDR1 and CDR2 (germline): MNHEY, SVGAGI. The CDR3 spans 14 residues. The chain's CDR3 is CASSKDREDYGYTF. The CDR3 coding sequence is TGTGCCAGCAGTAAGGACAGGGAAGACTATGGCTACACCTTC.